This record concerns one T cell receptor (beta chain) sequence. Antigen: not known. Incorporated into the TCR beta cDNA libraries were unique molecular identifiers, which served to reduce PCR and sequencing biases. TCRdb redid the calling of the PCR reads with MiXCR, one entry per CDR3 protein. Of more than 500,000 distinct CDR3 sequences in the sample, under 40% were seen once. These data come from a study of post-analysis software for immune sequencing data. Study-level information: Included courses were relapsing-remitting and secondary progressive multiple sclerosis; progressive-relapsing multiple sclerosis was also included. Study observations and caveats: Patients used a handful of TRBV segments, including TRBV5-6, TRBV5-1 and TRBV20-1, more often than controls. Samples prepared in the same batch strongly co-clustered by F measure.

The length of the CDR3 is 17 residues. Trimming at V came to 3 bases and at J to 0 bases, leaving 8 bases not matched to a gene. Germline CDR1 and CDR2: DFQATT and SNEGSKA (reference sequence). This TCR was recovered from a girl aged 2-17 years with multiple sclerosis. V is TRBV20-1 and J is TRBJ1-6; 7 bases fit TRBD1. The sample consisted of blood. For the CDR3, the DNA is TGCAGTGCTAGGGACCCGGACAGGAGCTCCTATAATTCACCCCTCCACTTT. It translates to CSARDPDRSSYNSPLHF.